The 2 T cell receptor beta chains below come from one sample, sequenced in a study of synovial regulatory T cells in juvenile arthritis (dated by TCRdb to 2013 to 2016). Library preparation used the immunoSEQ multiplex PCR assay. TCRdb retrieved this table from immuneACCESS and kept in-frame rearrangements only. Not all clones are present; in checked studies, unresolved V genes account for under half, and no reason is known for the remainder. In this sample's table one finds 9,000 to 10,000 clones. Roughly 0.99% of the sample comes from the top ten. The specimen was Treg cells from blood. Reading the label with the study, this specimen's cell subset or site is: remaining (HLA-DR-negative) circulating blood Treg cells. The origin of the receptors is a donor younger than 30 with juvenile idiopathic arthritis.

The chain carries TRBV19 and TRBJ2-1; as DNA is missing, the TRBD2 call by TCRdb cannot be tested. Germline V gene data show CDR1 as LNHDA and CDR2 as SQIVND (reference sequence). The CDR3 totals 14 residues. No DNA is listed. CDR3 sequence reads: CASSISGANNEQFF.

The chain joins TRBV5-1 to TRBJ2-7; TCRdb's D call, TRBD2, is unchecked because there is no DNA. Germline CDR1 reads SGHRS; CDR2 reads YFSETQ. There are 16 residues in the CDR3. Only the protein is on record. The chain's CDR3 is CASRRGLAGGSDEQYF.